The sequence of this T cell receptor beta chain was determined in a study of blood T cell repertoires in COVID-19. Study information: Sample material is recorded as cDNA or gDNA derived from T cells, B-cell-depleted T cells, or PBMCs.

CDR1 SNHLY and CDR2 FYNNEI come from the germline V gene. Trimming stripped 5 bases from V and 4 bases from J, with 11 bases between. CDR3 size: 14 residues. As originally analysed: Estimation of nucleated cell counts relied on the amplification of reference gene primers. Method: immunoSEQ multiplex PCR; TCRdb's copy keeps in-frame clones and lacks some. V, J and clone size were drawn from that table, and D and trimming were deduced from the DNA. Of about 200,000 clones in the sample, roughly four fifths were seen once. The clonotype originates from a woman aged 50 to 60 with active or convalescent COVID-19. The sample consisted of peripheral blood. This chain connects TRBV2 to TRBJ1-4; D gene uncertain. The chain's CDR3 is CASSLNLYNEKLFF. In nucleotides, the CDR3 is TGTGCCAGCAGTCTCAATCTCTATAATGAAAAACTGTTTTTT.